A selection of T cell receptor beta chains follows, all from one sample in a study of cytomegalovirus exposure and HLA in healthy donors. This table comes from immunoSEQ multiplex PCR, and its TCRdb copy is limited to in-frame clones, with some not included. This table has around 200,000 clones, almost 70% appearing once. Sequenced material: PBMCs. These receptors were collected from a man aged 35-49 years in good health and CMV-seropositive. Both conserved end residues are part of each CDR3. D genes are given only for firm matches. Size values are once, few and many counts, or a class for expanded clones, and some rows have none.

TRBJ2-3 | NA | TRBV6-1 | NA | CASRQGTGSDTQYF | TGTGCCAGCAGGCAGGGAACAGGGTCAGATACGCAGTATTTT
TRBJ1-2 | NA | TRBV5-1 | NA | CASSLSQRRADGYTF | TGCGCCAGCAGCTTGTCCCAGCGGAGAGCGGATGGCTACACCTTC
TRBJ1-1 | NA | TRBV4-2 | NA | CASSQNRVITEAFF | TGTGCCAGCAGCCAGAACAGGGTGATCACTGAAGCTTTCTTT
TRBJ1-1 | few | TRBV21-1 | NA | CAPQRGAFF | TGTGCCCCCCAGAGAGGGGCTTTCTTT
TRBJ1-2 | few | TRBV6-6 | NA | CASSREVGYTF | TGTGCCAGCAGCCGGGAGGTCGGCTACACCTTC
TRBJ1-4 | few | TRBV5-1 | NA | CASSSAGMRNEKLFF | TGCGCCAGCAGCTCTGCAGGGATGAGGAATGAAAAACTGTTTTTT
TRBJ2-7 | once | TRBV7-6 | NA | CASSSGGRNEQYF | TGTGCCAGCAGCTCTGGGGGCCGCAACGAGCAGTACTTC
TRBJ1-3 | NA | TRBV5-1 | NA | CASSLQGSGNTIYF | TGCGCCAGCAGCTTACAGGGATCTGGAAACACCATATATTTT
TRBJ1-2 | NA | TRBV6-5 | NA | CASSWAKGVGGYTF | TGTGCCAGCAGTTGGGCCAAGGGGGTGGGTGGCTACACCTTC
TRBJ2-2 | few | TRBV11-2 | NA | CASSQGPGELFF | TGTGCCAGCAGTCAGGGCCCCGGGGAGCTGTTTTTT
TRBJ1-6 | NA | TRBV5-8 | NA | CASKSSGNSPLHF | TGTGCCAGCAAATCGTCGGGGAATTCACCCCTCCACTTT
TRBJ2-7 | NA | TRBV14 | NA | CASSQEAFREQYF | TGTGCCAGCAGCCAAGAAGCCTTCCGCGAGCAGTACTTC
TRBJ2-5 | NA | TRBV18 | NA | CASSLPRETQYF | TGTGCCAGCTCACTCCCTCGGGAGACCCAGTACTTC
TRBJ2-4 | NA | TRBV27 | NA | CAVGQNKAKNIQYF | TGTGCCGTTGGACAGAATAAAGCCAAAAACATTCAGTACTTC
TRBJ2-5 | once | TRBV6-1 | TRBD2 | CATQRTSGEETQYF | TGTGCCACCCAGAGGACTAGCGGGGAGGAGACCCAGTACTTC
TRBJ1-6 | NA | TRBV11-2 | NA | CASSSDSSRGSPLHF | TGTGCCAGCAGCTCGGACTCCAGTCGGGGGTCACCCCTCCACTTT
TRBJ2-3 | NA | TRBV9 | NA | CASSVAGDTQYF | TGTGCCAGCAGCGTAGCGGGAGATACGCAGTATTTT
TRBJ2-7 | NA | TRBV6-6 | NA | CASSRGPGDEQYF | TGTGCCAGCAGTCGCGGGCCAGGGGACGAGCAGTACTTC
TRBJ2-2 | NA | TRBV18 | NA | CASSEAETGELFF | TGTGCCAGCTCAGAGGCAGAGACCGGGGAGCTGTTTTTT
TRBJ1-2 | once | TRBV23-1 | NA | CASSQKGVDPQWTAFNYGYTF | TGCGCCAGCAGTCAAAAGGGTGTGGACCCACAATGGACAGCCTTTAACTATGGCTACACCTTC
TRBJ1-5 | few | TRBV7-9 | NA | CASSQGAGDYQPQHF | TGTGCCAGCAGCCAAGGTGCGGGGGACTATCAGCCCCAGCATTTT
TRBJ1-2 | NA | TRBV5-5 | NA | CASSLDLSYTF | TGTGCCAGCAGCTTGGATCTTTCCTACACCTTC
TRBJ2-3 | NA | TRBV11-2 | TRBD2 | CASSLGPGGAFTDTQYF | TGTGCCAGCAGCTTAGGTCCCGGGGGGGCGTTCACAGATACGCAGTATTTT
TRBJ2-7 | once | TRBV5-1 | TRBD1 | CASSFGTGDYEQYF | TGCGCCAGCAGCTTCGGGACAGGGGATTACGAGCAGTACTTC
TRBJ2-3 | NA | TRBV6-4 | NA | CASSESGGDTDTQYF | TGTGCCAGCAGTGAAAGCGGCGGGGACACAGATACGCAGTATTTT
TRBJ2-3 | NA | TRBV13 | TRBD2 | CASSSLAGSDTDTQYF | TGTGCCAGCAGCTCACTAGCGGGGAGCGACACAGATACGCAGTATTTT
TRBJ2-3 | NA | TRBV9 | NA | CASSVVSGPSTDTQYF | TGTGCCAGCAGCGTAGTTTCAGGGCCCAGCACAGATACGCAGTATTTT
TRBJ2-1 | NA | TRBV5-1 | NA | CASSRGWGSYNEQFF | TGCGCCAGCAGCCGGGGGTGGGGCAGCTACAATGAGCAGTTCTTC
TRBJ1-4 | NA | TRBV28 | NA | CASSSTLGGPNWEKLFF | TGTGCCAGCAGTTCTACTTTGGGAGGGCCTAATTGGGAAAAACTGTTTTTT
TRBJ1-1 | NA | TRBV28 | NA | CASSSAIGQSLTEAFF | TGTGCCAGCAGTTCCGCAATCGGACAGAGCCTCACTGAAGCTTTCTTT
TRBJ2-1 | NA | TRBV5-3 | TRBD2 | CARSFGRGVPSSYNEQFF | TGTGCCAGAAGCTTTGGGCGGGGGGTCCCCAGCTCCTACAATGAGCAGTTCTTC
TRBJ1-4 | NA | TRBV7-2 | TRBD1 | CASSLGQGWEKLFF | TGTGCCAGCAGCCTTGGACAGGGGTGGGAAAAACTGTTTTTT
TRBJ1-4 | NA | TRBV6-6 | NA | CASSYGGEKLFF | TGTGCCAGCAGTTACGGAGGTGAAAAACTGTTTTTT